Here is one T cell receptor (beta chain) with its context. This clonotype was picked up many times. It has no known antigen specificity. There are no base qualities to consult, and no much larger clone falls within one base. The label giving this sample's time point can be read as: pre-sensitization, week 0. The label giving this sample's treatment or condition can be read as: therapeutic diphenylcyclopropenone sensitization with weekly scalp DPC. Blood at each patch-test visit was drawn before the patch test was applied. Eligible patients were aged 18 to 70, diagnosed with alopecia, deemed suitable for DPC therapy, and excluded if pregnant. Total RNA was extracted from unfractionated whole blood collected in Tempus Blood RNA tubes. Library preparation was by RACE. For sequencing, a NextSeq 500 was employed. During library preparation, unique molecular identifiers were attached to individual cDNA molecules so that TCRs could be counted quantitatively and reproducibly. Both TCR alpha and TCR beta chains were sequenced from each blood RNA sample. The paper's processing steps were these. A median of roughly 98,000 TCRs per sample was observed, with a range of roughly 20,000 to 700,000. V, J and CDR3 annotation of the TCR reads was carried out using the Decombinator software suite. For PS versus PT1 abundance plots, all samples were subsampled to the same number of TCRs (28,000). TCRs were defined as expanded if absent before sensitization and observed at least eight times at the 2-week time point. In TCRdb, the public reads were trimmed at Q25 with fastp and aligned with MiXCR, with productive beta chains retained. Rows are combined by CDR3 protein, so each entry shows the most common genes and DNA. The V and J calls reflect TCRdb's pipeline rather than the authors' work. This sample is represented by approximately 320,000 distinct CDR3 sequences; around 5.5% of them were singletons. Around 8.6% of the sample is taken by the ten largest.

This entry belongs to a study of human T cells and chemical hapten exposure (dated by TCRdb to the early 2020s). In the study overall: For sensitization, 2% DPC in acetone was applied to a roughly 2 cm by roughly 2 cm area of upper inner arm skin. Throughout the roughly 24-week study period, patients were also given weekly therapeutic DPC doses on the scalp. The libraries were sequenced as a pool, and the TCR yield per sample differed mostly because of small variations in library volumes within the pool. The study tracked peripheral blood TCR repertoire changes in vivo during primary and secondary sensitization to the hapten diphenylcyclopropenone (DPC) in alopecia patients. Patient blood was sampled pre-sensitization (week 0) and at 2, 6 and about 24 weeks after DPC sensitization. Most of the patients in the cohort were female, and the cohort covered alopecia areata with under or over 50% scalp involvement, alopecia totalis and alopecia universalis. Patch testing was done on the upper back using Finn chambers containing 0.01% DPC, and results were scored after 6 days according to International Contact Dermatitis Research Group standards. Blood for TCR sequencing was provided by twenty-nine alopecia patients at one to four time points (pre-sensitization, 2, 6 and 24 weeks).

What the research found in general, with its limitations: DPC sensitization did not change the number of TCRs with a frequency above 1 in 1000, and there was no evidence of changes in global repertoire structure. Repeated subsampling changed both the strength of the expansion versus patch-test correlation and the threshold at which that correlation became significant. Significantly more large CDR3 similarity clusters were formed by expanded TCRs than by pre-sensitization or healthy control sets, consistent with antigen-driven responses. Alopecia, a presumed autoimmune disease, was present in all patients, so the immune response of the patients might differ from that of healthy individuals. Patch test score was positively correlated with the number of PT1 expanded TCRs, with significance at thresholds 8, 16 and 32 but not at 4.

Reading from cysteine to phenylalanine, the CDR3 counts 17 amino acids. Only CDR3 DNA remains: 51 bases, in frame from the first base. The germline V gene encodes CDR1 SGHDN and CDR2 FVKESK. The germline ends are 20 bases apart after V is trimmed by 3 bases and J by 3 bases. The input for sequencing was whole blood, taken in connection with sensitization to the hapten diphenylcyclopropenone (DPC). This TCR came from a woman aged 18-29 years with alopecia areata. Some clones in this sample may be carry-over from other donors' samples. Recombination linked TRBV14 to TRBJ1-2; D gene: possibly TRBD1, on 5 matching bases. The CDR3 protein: CASSHASGRWGHYGYTF. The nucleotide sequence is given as TGTGCCAGCAGCCACGCTTCCGGACGCTGGGGACACTATGGCTACACCTTC. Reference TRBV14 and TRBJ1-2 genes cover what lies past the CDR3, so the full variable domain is EAGVTQFPSHSVIEKGQTVTLRCDPISGHDNLYWYRRVMGKEIKFLLHFVKESKQDESGMPNNRFLAERTGGTYSTLKVQPAELEDSGVYFCASSHASGRWGHYGYTFGSGTRLTVV.